Shown below are 15 T cell receptor beta chains from a single sample sequenced in a study of CXCR3-negative and CXCR3-positive naive CD8 T cells. UMI labels and 5' RACE were used to prepare the TRB cDNA libraries. Reanalyzing the 5' RACE reads, TCRdb keeps one entry per CDR3 protein, without DNA. The sample features several thousand distinct CDR3 sequences, with roughly 1.9% in its top ten. The sequencing input was naive CXCR3- CD8+ T cells from blood. Subset of the sample: CD45RO-CCR7+CD27+CD95- naive CD8+ T cells lacking CXCR3 (TNR3-). The receptors stem from a human donor in good health. Some clones in this sample may be carry-over from other donors' samples.

The gene calls are TRBV28 and TRBJ2-2. The germline V gene has CDR1 MDHEN and CDR2 SYDVKM. CDR3 size: 14 residues. CDR3 residues: CASSPALFTGELFF.

This clonotype is identified as medium-sized from frequency. The rearrangement uses TRBV20-1 and TRBJ2-7; absent DNA, TCRdb's TRBD2 call cannot be checked. This CDR3 contains 15 residues. Germline V gene data show CDR1 as DFQATT and CDR2 as SNEGSKA (reference sequence). CDR3: CSARDQGLPGYEQYF.

The chain combines TRBV29-1 with TRBJ2-1. This CDR3 region has 11 residues. Germline assignment: CDR1 SQVTM and CDR2 ANQGSEA. CDR3 sequence: CSVENDYEQFF.

J is TRBJ2-7 and V is TRBV3-1. The CDR3 is 13 residues long. The V gene's germline CDR1 is LGHDT and CDR2 YNNKEL (reference sequence). The CDR3 sequence: CASSQDYRFEQYF.

This clonotype is labeled medium-sized based on frequency. The chain carries TRBV29-1 and TRBJ1-5; TCRdb's D gene call, TRBD1, goes unchecked for lack of DNA. This CDR3 has 12 amino acids. Germline loops: CDR1 SQVTM, CDR2 ANQGSEA. CDR3: CSVGAGDQPQHF.

The chain recombines TRBV2 with TRBJ2-7; TCRdb proposes TRBD1, but this gene call is untestable without DNA. The germline CDR1 and CDR2 sequences are SNHLY and FYNNEI. This CDR3 comprises 13 residues. The CDR3 sequence is CASGDTSYYEQYF.

V usage is TRBV7-6 and J usage is TRBJ2-5; the D call of TRBD1 rests on TCRdb alone, since no DNA is present to check it. The CDR3 runs to 14 residues. Germline V CDR1 and CDR2: SGHVS, FNYEAQ. The CDR3: CASSVGQGKETQYF. Full variable domain (missing parts from reference TRBV7-6 and TRBJ2-5): GAGVSQSPRYKVTKRGQDVALRCDPISGHVSLYWYRQALGQGPEFLTYFNYEAQQDKSGLPNDRFSAERPEGSISTLTIQRTEQRDSAMYRCASSVGQGKETQYFGPGTRLLVL.

The J gene is TRBJ1-2, the V gene TRBV19; TCRdb returns TRBD1, unconfirmable since there is no DNA. CDR1 is LNHDA, CDR2 SQIVND, per germline (reference sequence). This CDR3 spans 13 amino acids. CDR3 in amino acids: CASNNGGIYGYTF.

The chain couples TRBV12-3 or TRBV12-4 to TRBJ2-7; TCRdb lists TRBD1, though no DNA is available to test this call. The CDR3 sequence is 14 residues long. This CDR3 is CASRDDSFSYEQYF.

The V gene is TRBV29-1, the J gene TRBJ1-1. CDR3 length: 12 amino acids. CDR1 SQVTM and CDR2 ANQGSEA come from the germline V gene. The CDR3 spells CSGYGMNTEAFF.

This clonotype is labeled medium-sized (0.01 to 0.1%) based on frequency. J is TRBJ2-4 and V is TRBV29-1. CDR1 SQVTM and CDR2 ANQGSEA come from the germline V gene. There are 13 residues in the CDR3. This CDR3 reads CSVEPANKNIQYF.

The V and J genes are TRBV12-5 and TRBJ2-7; TCRdb selects TRBD1, and the lack of DNA leaves this call unchecked. CDR3 length: 13 residues. Per germline, CDR1 LGHNT and CDR2 FRNRAP. The CDR3 sequence is CASGFGQGYEQYF.

The CDR3 loop is CASSLRGYEQYF. The chain is built from TRBV5-1 and TRBJ2-7; TCRdb calls TRBD1, which cannot be checked without DNA. This CDR3 contains 12 residues. CDR1 and CDR2 (germline): SGHRS, YFSETQ.

By frequency, this clonotype registers medium-sized. This CDR3 reads CSVSTGLNTEAFF. The gene calls are TRBV29-1 and TRBJ1-1; without DNA, the TCRdb call of TRBD1 cannot be checked. Germline V lookup: CDR1 SQVTM, CDR2 ANQGSEA. This CDR3 has 13 amino acids.

The rearrangement uses TRBV5-1 and TRBJ2-6; lacking DNA, the TRBD1 call made by TCRdb goes unchecked. The length of the CDR3 is 17 residues. Germline CDR1 is SGHRS and CDR2 is YFSETQ. CDR3 amino acids: CASSLTGGEGGANVLTF.